A selection of T cell receptor beta chains follows, all from one sample in a study of beta chain features in type 1 diabetes. Produced via immunoSEQ multiplex PCR; TCRdb's table is partial and in-frame only. The table lists 300,000 to 400,000 clones, around 9.6% of them singletons. The sequenced sample consisted of central memory CD4+ T cells from blood. Source of these receptors: a man aged 25 to 45 with type 1 diabetes. The CDR3 runs from the conserved cysteine through the conserved F or W. Size is stated for part of the rows, as once, few or many counts, or as a class when the clone is expanded.

>TRBV6-5|few|13
CAISESENTEAFF
>TRBV7-2|.|14
CASSPSGSVDEQFF
>TRBV2|few|15
CASGVTGTGNQPQHF
>TRBV18|.|16
CASSPPNGGSNYEQYF
>TRBV6-1|few|14
CASSDIMGTYEQYF
>TRBV7-2|.|16
CASSLGGGSSTYEQYF
>TRBV9|.|16
CASSVEDGGGYNEQFF
>TRBV4-1|few|14
CASSQVTQEETQYF
>TRBV30|.|12
CAWSVRYNEQFF
>TRBV7-2|few|15
CASSLGQGLDQPQHF
>TRBV5-8|few|15
CASSLVQGIDNEQFF
>TRBV7-9|.|13
CASSLGGGYEQYF
>TRBV5-2|.|18
CASSLDERADGSYNEQFF
>TRBV5-1|few|13
CASSTYTAGELFF